This TCR beta chain emerged from a study of CD8 T cells in ankylosing spondylitis (dated by TCRdb to 2016 to 2017). A note on the overall study: The study set out to find disease-linked TCR variants by profiling T cell receptor beta repertoires in ankylosing spondylitis patients and healthy donors. The full study cohort was made up of 25 ankylosing spondylitis patients and 108 healthy donors. Peripheral blood was sampled, and synovial fluid was also collected from ankylosing spondylitis patients.

General findings and caveats noted by the study authors: A TCR beta motif made up of several highly homologous amino acid variants appeared to be characteristic of blood from ankylosing spondylitis patients. The disease-linked clones showed a CD8+ phenotype and occurred at relatively low frequencies in peripheral blood. Some motif variants were previously reported in synovial fluid and blood of reactive arthritis patients, suggesting common disease-initiation mechanisms. The disease-linked clones were reported to be significantly enriched in matched synovial fluid samples from ankylosing spondylitis patients.

This clonotype was seen ten or more times. Its antigen is still unknown. The input lacks base qualities; no much larger clone sits a single base away. The CDR3 runs 15 amino acids, cysteine and phenylalanine included. Only the CDR3 part of the read is kept: 45 bases, read in frame from the first base. Reading the germline V gene (reference sequence) gives CDR1 MNHEY and CDR2 SMNVEV. Trimming takes 7 bases off V and 7 bases off J; junction bases not matched to a gene: 15. Sequencing used an Illumina HiSeq 2500. Quantitative 5'-RACE with molecular barcodes was used to prepare TCR beta libraries. On the study's bioinformatics: A new computational method, built on a probabilistic model of VDJ rearrangement, was used to identify disease-linked TCR variants. TCRdb reprocessing: public reads trimmed at Q25 with fastp, clones called with MiXCR, in-frame beta chains kept. Each entry is one CDR3 protein sequence, shown with its most common DNA and genes. Clone size and V and J calls follow TCRdb, not the original study. This sample has some 150,000 distinct CDR3 sequences in its table, and around 10% of those were observed once. The top ten hold 4.1% of the sample.

The sequenced material came from blood, either unsorted or a sorted T cell fraction (not recorded which). The clonotype originates from a female donor with ankylosing spondylitis or in good health (not recorded which). This receptor chain uses TRBV27 and TRBJ2-7, with 8 middle bases fitting TRBD1. For the CDR3, the sequence is CASKGQVGSIYEQYF. Read as DNA, the sequence is TGTGCCAGCAAGGGACAGGTGGGGTCCATTTATGAGCAGTACTTC.